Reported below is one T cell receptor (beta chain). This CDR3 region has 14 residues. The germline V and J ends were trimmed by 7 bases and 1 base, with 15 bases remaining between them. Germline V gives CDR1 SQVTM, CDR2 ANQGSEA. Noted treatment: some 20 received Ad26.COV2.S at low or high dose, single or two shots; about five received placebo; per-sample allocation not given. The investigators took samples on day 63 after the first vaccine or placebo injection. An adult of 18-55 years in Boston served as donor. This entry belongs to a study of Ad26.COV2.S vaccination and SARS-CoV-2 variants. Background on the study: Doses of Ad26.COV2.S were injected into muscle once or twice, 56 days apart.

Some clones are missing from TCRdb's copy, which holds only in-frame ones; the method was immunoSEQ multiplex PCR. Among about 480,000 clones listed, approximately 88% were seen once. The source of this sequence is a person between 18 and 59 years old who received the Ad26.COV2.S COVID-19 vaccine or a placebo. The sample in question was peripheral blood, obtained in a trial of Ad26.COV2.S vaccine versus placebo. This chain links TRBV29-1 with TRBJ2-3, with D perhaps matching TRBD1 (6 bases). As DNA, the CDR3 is TGCAGCGGGACTCAGGGGTTTGGCACAGATACGCAGTATTTT. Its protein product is CSGTQGFGTDTQYF.